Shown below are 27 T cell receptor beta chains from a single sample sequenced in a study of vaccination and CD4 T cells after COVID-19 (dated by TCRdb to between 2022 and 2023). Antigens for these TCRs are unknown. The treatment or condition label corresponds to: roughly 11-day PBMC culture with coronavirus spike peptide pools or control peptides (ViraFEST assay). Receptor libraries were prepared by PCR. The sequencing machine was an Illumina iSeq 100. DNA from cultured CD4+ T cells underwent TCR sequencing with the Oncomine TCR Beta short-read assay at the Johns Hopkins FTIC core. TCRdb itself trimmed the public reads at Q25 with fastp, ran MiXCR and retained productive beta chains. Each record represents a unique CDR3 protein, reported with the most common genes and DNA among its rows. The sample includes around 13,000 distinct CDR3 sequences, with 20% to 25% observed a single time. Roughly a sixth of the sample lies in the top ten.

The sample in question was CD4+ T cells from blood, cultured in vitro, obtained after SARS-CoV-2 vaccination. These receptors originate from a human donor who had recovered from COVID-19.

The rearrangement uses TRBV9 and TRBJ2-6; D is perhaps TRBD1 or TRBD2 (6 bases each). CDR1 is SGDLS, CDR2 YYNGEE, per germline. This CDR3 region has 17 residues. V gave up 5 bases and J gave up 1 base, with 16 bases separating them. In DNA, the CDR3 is TGTGCCAGCAGGAGGGGGGCAGGGGTATCTGGGGCCAACGTCCTGACTTTC. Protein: CASRRGAGVSGANVLTF.

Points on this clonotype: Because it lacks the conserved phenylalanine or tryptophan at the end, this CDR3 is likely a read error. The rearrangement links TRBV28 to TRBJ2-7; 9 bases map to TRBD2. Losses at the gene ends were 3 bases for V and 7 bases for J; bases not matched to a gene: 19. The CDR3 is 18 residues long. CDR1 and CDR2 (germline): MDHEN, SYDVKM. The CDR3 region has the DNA TGTGCCAGCAGTTTGAGGCGCCCGAATACTAGCGGGCGCCGGGAGCAGTACTCC. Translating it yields CASSLRRPNTSGRREQYS.

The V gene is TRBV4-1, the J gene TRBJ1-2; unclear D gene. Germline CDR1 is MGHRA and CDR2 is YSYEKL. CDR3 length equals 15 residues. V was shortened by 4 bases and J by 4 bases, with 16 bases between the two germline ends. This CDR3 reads CASSRPDQVSYGYTF. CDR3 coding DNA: TGCGCCAGCAGCCGCCCGGACCAGGTGAGCTATGGCTACACCTTC.

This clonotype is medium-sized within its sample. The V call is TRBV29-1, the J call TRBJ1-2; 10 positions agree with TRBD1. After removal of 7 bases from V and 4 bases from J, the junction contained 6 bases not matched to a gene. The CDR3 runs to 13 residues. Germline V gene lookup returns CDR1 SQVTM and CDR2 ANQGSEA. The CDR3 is CSAGDRGSYGYTF. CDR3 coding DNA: TGCAGCGCTGGGGACAGGGGTTCCTATGGCTACACCTTC.

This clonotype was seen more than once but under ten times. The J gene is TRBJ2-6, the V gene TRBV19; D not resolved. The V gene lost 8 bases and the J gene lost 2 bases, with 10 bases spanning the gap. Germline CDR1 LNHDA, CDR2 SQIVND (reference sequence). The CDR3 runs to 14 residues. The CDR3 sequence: CASAAAAGANVLTF. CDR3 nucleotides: TGTGCCAGTGCTGCGGCTGCTGGGGCCAACGTCCTGACTTTC. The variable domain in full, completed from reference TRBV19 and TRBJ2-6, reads DGGITQSPKYLFRKEGQNVTLSCEQNLNHDAMYWYRQDPGQGLRLIYYSQIVNDFQKGDIAEGYSVSREKKESFPLTVTSAQKNPTAFYLCASAAAAGANVLTFGAGSRLTVL.

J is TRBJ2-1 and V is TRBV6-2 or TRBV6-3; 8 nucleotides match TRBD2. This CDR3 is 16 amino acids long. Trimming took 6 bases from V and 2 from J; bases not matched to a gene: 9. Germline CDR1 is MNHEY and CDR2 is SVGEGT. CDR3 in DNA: TGTGCCAGCAGAGCACCGGGACTAGTGGCCTACAATGAGCAGTTCTTC. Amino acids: CASRAPGLVAYNEQFF.

As DNA, the CDR3 is TGTGCCAGCAGTCCACCCTGGACAGAGTATGGCTACACCTTC. Residues: CASSPPWTEYGYTF. This sequence joins TRBV6-2 or TRBV6-3 and TRBJ1-2; D perhaps matches TRBD1 (6 bases). This CDR3 comprises 14 residues. V lost 5 bases and J lost 5, with 15 bases in between. Germline V gene lookup returns CDR1 MNHEY and CDR2 SVGEGT.

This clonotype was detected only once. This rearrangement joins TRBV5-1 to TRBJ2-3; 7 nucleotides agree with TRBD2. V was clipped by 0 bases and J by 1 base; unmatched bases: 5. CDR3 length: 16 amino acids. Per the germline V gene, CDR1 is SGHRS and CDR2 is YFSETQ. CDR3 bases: TGCGCCAGCAGCTTGGGCTTGGGACTACGCACAGATACGCAGTATTTT. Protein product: CASSLGLGLRTDTQYF. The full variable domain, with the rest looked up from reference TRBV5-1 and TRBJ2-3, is KAGVTQTPRYLIKTRGQQVTLSCSPISGHRSVSWYQQTPGQGLQFLFEYFSETQRNKGNFPGRFSGRQFSNSRSEMNVSTLELGDSALYLCASSLGLGLRTDTQYFGPGTRLTVL.

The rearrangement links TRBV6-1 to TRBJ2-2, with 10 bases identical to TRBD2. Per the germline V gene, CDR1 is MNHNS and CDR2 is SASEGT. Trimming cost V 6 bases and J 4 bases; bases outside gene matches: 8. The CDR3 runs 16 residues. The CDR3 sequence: CASRRAGGPSTGELFF. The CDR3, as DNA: TGTGCCAGCAGGAGAGCGGGAGGGCCTTCCACCGGGGAGCTGTTTTTT.

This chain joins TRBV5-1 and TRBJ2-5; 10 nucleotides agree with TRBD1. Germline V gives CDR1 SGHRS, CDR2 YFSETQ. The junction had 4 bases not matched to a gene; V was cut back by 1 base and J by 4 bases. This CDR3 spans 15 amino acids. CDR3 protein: CASSLKGQGRETQYF. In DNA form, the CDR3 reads TGCGCCAGCAGCTTGAAGGGACAGGGGAGAGAGACCCAGTACTTC.

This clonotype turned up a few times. This chain's CDR3 is CASSLDGRADTQYF. CDR3 nucleotides: TGTGCCAGCAGCTTGGACGGGAGGGCAGATACGCAGTATTTT. This chain connects TRBV5-4 to TRBJ2-3; TRBD2 matches 8 bases. Unmatched junction bases numbered 1, after V lost 0 bases and J lost 4 bases. The CDR3 contains 14 residues. Germline lookup yields CDR1 SGHNT and CDR2 YYREEE (reference sequence).

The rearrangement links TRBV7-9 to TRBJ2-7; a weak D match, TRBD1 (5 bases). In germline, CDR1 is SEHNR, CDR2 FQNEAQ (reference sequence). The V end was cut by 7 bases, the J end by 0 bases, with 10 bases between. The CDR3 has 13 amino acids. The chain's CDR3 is CASNRFSSYEQYF. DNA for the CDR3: TGTGCCAGCAACAGGTTTAGCTCCTACGAGCAGTACTTC.

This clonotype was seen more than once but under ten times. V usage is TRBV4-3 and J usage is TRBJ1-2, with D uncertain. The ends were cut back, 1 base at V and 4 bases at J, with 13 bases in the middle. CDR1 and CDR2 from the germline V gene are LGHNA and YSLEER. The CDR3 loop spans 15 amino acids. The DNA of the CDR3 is TGCGCCAGCAGCCAAGTGATTCTTGAAGCCTATGGCTACACCTTC. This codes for CASSQVILEAYGYTF.

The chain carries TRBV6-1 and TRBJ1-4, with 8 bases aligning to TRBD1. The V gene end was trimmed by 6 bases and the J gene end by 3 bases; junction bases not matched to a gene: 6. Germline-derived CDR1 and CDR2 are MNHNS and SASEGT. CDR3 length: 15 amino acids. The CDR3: CASSVGQGANEKLFF. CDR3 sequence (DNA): TGTGCCAGCAGCGTCGGACAGGGCGCTAATGAAAAACTGTTTTTT.

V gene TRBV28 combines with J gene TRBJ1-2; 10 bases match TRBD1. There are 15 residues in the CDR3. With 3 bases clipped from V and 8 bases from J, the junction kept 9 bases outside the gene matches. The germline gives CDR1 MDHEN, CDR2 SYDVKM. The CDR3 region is CASSFKGTGERGYTF. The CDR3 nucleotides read TGTGCCAGCAGTTTTAAGGGGACAGGGGAGCGCGGCTACACCTTC.

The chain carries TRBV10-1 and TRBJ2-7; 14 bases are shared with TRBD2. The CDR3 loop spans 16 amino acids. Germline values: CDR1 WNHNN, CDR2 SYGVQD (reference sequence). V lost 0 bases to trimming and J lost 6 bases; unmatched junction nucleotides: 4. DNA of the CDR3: TGCGCCAGCAGTGAGTCGCGACTAGCGGGAGGGGTCGAGCAGTACTTC. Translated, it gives CASSESRLAGGVEQYF.

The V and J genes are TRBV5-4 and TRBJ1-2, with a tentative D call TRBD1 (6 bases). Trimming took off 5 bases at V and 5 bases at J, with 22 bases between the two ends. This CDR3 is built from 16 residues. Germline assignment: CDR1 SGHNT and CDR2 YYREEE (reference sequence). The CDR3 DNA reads TGTGCCAGCAGTCCGAGGAGAGGGGGGATTCGTTATGGCTACACCTTC. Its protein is CASSPRRGGIRYGYTF.

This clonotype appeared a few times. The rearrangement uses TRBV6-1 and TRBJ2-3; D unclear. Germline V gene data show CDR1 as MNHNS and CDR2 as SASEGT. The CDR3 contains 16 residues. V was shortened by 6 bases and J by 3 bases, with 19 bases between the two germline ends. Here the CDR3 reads CASSRVSHQGTDTQYF. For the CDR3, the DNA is TGTGCCAGCAGCCGCGTTTCGCACCAAGGTACAGATACGCAGTATTTT.

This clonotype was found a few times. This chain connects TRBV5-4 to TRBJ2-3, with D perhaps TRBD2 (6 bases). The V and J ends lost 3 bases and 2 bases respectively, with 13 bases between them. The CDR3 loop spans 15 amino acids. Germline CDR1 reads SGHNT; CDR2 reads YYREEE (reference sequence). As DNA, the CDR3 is TGTGCCAGCAGCTCTCTACCGGGGGTCACAGATACGCAGTATTTT. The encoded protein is CASSSLPGVTDTQYF.

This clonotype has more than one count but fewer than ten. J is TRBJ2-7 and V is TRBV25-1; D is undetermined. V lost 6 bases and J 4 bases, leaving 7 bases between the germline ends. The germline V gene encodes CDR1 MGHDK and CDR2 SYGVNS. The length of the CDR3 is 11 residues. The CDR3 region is CASSNRYEQYF. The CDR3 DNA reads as TGTGCCAGCAGCAATAGATACGAGCAGTACTTC.

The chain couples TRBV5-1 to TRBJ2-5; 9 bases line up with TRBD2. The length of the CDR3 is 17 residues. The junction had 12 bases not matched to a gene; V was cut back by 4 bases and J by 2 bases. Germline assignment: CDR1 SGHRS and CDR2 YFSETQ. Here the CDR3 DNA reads TGCGCCAGCAGCGCCGGAGGGGCGGGAGGGGGACAAGAGACCCAGTACTTC. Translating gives CASSAGGAGGGQETQYF. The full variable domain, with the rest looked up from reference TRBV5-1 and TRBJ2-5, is KAGVTQTPRYLIKTRGQQVTLSCSPISGHRSVSWYQQTPGQGLQFLFEYFSETQRNKGNFPGRFSGRQFSNSRSEMNVSTLELGDSALYLCASSAGGAGGGQETQYFGPGTRLLVL.

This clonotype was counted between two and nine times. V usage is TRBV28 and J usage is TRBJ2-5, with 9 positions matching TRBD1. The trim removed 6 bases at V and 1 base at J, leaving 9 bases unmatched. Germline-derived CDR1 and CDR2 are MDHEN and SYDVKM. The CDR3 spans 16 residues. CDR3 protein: CASRDRQGGLQETQYF. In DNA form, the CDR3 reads TGTGCCAGCAGAGATCGACAGGGGGGCCTCCAAGAGACCCAGTACTTC.

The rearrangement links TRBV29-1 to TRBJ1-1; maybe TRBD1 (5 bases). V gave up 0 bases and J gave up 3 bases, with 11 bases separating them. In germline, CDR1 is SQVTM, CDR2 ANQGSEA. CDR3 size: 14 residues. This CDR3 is CSVEDRGTYTEAFF. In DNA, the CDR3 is TGCAGCGTTGAAGATCGGGGGACCTACACTGAAGCTTTCTTT.

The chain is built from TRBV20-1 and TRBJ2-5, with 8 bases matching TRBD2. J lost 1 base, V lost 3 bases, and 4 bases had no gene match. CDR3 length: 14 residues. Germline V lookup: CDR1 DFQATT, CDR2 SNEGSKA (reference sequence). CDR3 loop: CSARGLVTQETQYF. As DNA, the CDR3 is TGCAGTGCTAGGGGACTAGTTACCCAAGAGACCCAGTACTTC.

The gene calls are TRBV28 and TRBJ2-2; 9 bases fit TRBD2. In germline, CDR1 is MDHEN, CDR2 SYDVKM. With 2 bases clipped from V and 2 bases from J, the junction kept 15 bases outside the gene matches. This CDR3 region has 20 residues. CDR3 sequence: CASSLLLGSGRRLNTGELFF. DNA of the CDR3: TGTGCCAGCAGTTTACTTCTCGGTAGCGGGAGACGTTTAAACACCGGGGAGCTGTTTTTT.

CDR3 loop: CASHLGLVTDTQYF. Here the CDR3 DNA reads TGTGCCAGCCACCTGGGGCTCGTCACAGATACGCAGTATTTT. The V call is TRBV12-3 or TRBV12-4, the J call TRBJ2-3, with D possibly TRBD1 on 5 matching bases. V was trimmed by 8 bases and J by 2 bases, leaving 14 bases between them. This CDR3 comprises 14 residues.

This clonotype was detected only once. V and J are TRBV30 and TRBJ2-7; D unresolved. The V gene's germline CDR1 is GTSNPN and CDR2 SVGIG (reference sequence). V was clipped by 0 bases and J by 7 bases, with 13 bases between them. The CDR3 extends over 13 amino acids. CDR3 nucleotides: TGTGCCTGGAGTGTACTGCAGGTCCGGGAGCAGTACTTC. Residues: CAWSVLQVREQYF.